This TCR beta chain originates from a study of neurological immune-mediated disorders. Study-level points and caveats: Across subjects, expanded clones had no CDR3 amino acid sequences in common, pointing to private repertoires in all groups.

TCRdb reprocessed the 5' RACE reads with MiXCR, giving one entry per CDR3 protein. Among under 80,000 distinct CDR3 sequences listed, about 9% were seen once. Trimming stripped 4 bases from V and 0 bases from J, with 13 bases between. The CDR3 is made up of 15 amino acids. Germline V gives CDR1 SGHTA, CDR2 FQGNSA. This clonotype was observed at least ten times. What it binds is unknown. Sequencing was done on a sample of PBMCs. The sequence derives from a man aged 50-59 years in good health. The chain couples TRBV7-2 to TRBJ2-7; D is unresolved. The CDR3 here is CASSSILGISYEQYF. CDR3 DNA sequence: TGTGCCAGCAGCTCCATCCTAGGGATCTCCTACGAGCAGTACTTC.